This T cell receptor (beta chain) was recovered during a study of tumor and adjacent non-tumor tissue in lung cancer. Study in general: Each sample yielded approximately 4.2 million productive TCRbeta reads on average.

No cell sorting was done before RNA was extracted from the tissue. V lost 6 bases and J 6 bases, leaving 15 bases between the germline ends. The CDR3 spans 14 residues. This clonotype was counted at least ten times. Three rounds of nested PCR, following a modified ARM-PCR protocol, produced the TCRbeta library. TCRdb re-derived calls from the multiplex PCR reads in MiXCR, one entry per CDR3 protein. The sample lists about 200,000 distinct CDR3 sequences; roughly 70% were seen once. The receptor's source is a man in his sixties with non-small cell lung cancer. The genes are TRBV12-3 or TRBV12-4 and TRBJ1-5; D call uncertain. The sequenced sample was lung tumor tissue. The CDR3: CASSRPDRGQPQHF. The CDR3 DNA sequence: TGTGCCAGCAGCCGCCCAGATCGTGGTCAGCCCCAGCATTTT.